Listed here are 25 T cell receptor beta chains from one sample, sequenced in a study of shared clonotypes between healthy human individuals. Assay: immunoSEQ multiplex PCR; the TCRdb copy retains only in-frame clones and omits some. The sample lists around 700,000 clones, roughly 73% occurring once. The material sequenced was memory CD4+ T cells sorted from blood. Subset noted: CD45RA-negative fraction. These receptors all stem from a woman aged 25 to 39 in good health.

This sequence joins TRBV4-1 and TRBJ2-1; 12 bases are shared with TRBD2. From germline, CDR1 is MGHRA and CDR2 YSYEKL. This CDR3 is built from 15 residues. Germline trimming cut 6 bases from V and 4 bases from J; bases unmatched to any gene: 4. For the CDR3, the DNA is TGCGCCAGCAGGGGGACTAGCGGGCCTTACAATGAGCAGTTCTTC. It specifies CASRGTSGPYNEQFF.

The chain employs TRBV19 and TRBJ1-5, with no clear D. The length of the CDR3 is 13 residues. V lost 4 bases and J 5 bases, leaving 9 bases between the germline ends. Germline loops: CDR1 LNHDA, CDR2 SQIVND (reference sequence). CDR3 sequence: CASSKPEDQPQHF. For the CDR3, the DNA is TGTGCCAGTAGTAAGCCGGAAGATCAGCCCCAGCATTTT.

This clone was recorded once. The chain is built from TRBV5-1 and TRBJ2-1; 9 nucleotides agree with TRBD2. Germline V lookup: CDR1 SGHRS, CDR2 YFSETQ. The CDR3 totals 13 residues. Unmatched junction bases numbered 5, after V lost 0 bases and J lost 13 bases. The CDR3 region is CASSLGSGRNQFF. The DNA for the CDR3 is TGCGCCAGCAGCTTGGGGAGCGGGAGGAATCAGTTCTTC.

This clone was picked up one time. A read error may account for a junction end that differs from germline. The chain is built from TRBV2 and TRBJ2-7; 7 nucleotides line up with TRBD2. Germline CDR1 SNHLY, CDR2 FYNNEI. This CDR3 spans 14 amino acids. DNA for the CDR3: TGTGCCAGCTGCAGGACTAGGCAATCCTTCGAGCAGTACTTC. This translates into CASCRTRQSFEQYF.

V is TRBV11-2 and J is TRBJ2-2; the match to TRBD2 covers 10 bases. The V gene's germline CDR1 is SGHAT and CDR2 FQNNGV. The CDR3 is 18 amino acids. J lost 1 base, V lost 5 bases, and 10 bases had no gene match. CDR3 in DNA: TGTGCCAGCAGCAAGTTGGGACTAGCGCGTAGGAACACCGGGGAGCTGTTTTTT. Translation: CASSKLGLARRNTGELFF.

CDR3 amino acids: CASSLTGTRGSGGYTF. CDR3 in DNA: TGTGCCAGCAGTCTAACTGGGACAAGGGGGTCCGGCGGCTACACCTTC. This sequence joins TRBV6-6 and TRBJ1-2; D is possibly TRBD1 (6 bases). Germline V CDR1 and CDR2: MNHNY, SVGAGI (reference sequence). Trimming removed 5 bases at V and 8 bases at J, with 24 bases between. The CDR3 runs 16 residues.

The gene calls are TRBV2 and TRBJ1-4; the D is unclear. Per the germline V gene, CDR1 is SNHLY and CDR2 is FYNNEI. Trimming shortened V by 4 bases and J by 0 bases, and 9 bases separated the two germline ends. The CDR3 extends over 15 amino acids. CDR3 nucleotides: TGTGCCAGCAGTGCCTTGGTTGCAACTAATGAAAAACTGTTTTTT. Translation gives CASSALVATNEKLFF.

This clone was seen only a few times. The chain recombines TRBV27 with TRBJ1-5; D call uncertain. CDR3 size: 13 residues. The V gene lost 6 bases and the J gene lost 2 bases, with 8 bases spanning the gap. CDR1 and CDR2 from the germline V gene are MNHEY and SMNVEV (reference sequence). CDR3 coding DNA: TGTGCCAGCAGCCTACAGCGCAATCAGCCCCAGCATTTT. It yields the protein CASSLQRNQPQHF.

The chain links TRBV5-1 to TRBJ2-3; possibly TRBD1 for D (5 bases). Per the germline V gene, CDR1 is SGHRS and CDR2 is YFSETQ. V dropped 0 bases and J dropped 4 bases, with 12 bases sitting between them. This CDR3 contains 15 residues. This CDR3 reads CASSLGVRDPDTQYF. CDR3 sequence (DNA): TGCGCCAGCAGCTTGGGTGTCAGGGATCCAGATACGCAGTATTTT. Looking up the rest from reference TRBV5-1 and TRBJ2-3 gives the full variable domain: KAGVTQTPRYLIKTRGQQVTLSCSPISGHRSVSWYQQTPGQGLQFLFEYFSETQRNKGNFPGRFSGRQFSNSRSEMNVSTLELGDSALYLCASSLGVRDPDTQYFGPGTRLTVL.

This chain joins TRBV23-1 and TRBJ2-3; the D gene is possibly TRBD1 (6 bases). TRBV23-1 counts as an open reading frame of uncertain function. This CDR3 comprises 16 residues. Trimming left V 0 bases short and J 4 bases short, with 14 bases between. The chain's CDR3 is CASSQSRAGDPDTQYF. The CDR3 nucleotides are TGCGCCAGCAGTCAATCGCGGGCAGGGGATCCAGATACGCAGTATTTT.

CDR3 in DNA: TGTGCCAGCAGTGACTCGGGGATAGTTACTGAGCAGTTCTTC. Translated: CASSDSGIVTEQFF. V and J are TRBV25-1 and TRBJ2-1; D is possibly TRBD2 (5 bases). V was cut by 3 bases and J by 9 bases, with 15 bases left in between. Germline V gene lookup returns CDR1 MGHDK and CDR2 SYGVNS. The CDR3 is 14 amino acids.

The chain joins TRBV5-1 to TRBJ1-2; D call uncertain. The V gene lost 4 bases and the J gene lost 2 bases, with 12 bases spanning the gap. CDR1 is SGHRS, CDR2 YFSETQ, per germline. The CDR3 length is 14 residues. CDR3 bases: TGCGCCAGCAGCGCCGAGATTACGAACTATGGCTACACCTTC. Protein sequence: CASSAEITNYGYTF. The full variable domain, rest sourced from reference TRBV5-1 and TRBJ1-2, is KAGVTQTPRYLIKTRGQQVTLSCSPISGHRSVSWYQQTPGQGLQFLFEYFSETQRNKGNFPGRFSGRQFSNSRSEMNVSTLELGDSALYLCASSAEITNYGYTFGSGTRLTVV.

The chain combines TRBV18 with TRBJ2-6, with 8 bases fitting TRBD1. Germline-derived CDR1 and CDR2 are KGHSH and LQKENI. CDR3 size: 17 residues. The junction had 9 bases not matched to a gene; V was cut back by 4 bases and J by 4 bases. Written as DNA, the CDR3 is TGTGCCAGCTCACGAGGGACAGGCCCGGCAGGGGCCAACGTCCTGACTTTC. Amino acid sequence: CASSRGTGPAGANVLTF.

The chain links TRBV2 to TRBJ2-2, with D possibly TRBD1 on 6 matching bases. The CDR3 contains 14 residues. Per the germline V gene, CDR1 is SNHLY and CDR2 is FYNNEI. Trimming stripped 6 bases from V and 5 bases from J, with 13 bases between. CDR3 sequence reads: CASRAGTSTGELFF. The CDR3 region has the DNA TGTGCCAGCAGGGCCGGGACATCTACCGGGGAGCTGTTTTTT. Based on the CDR3 plus reference TRBV2 and TRBJ2-2, the full variable domain is EPEVTQTPSHQVTQMGQEVILRCVPISNHLYFYWYRQILGQKVEFLVSFYNNEISEKSEIFDDQFSVERPDGSNFTLKIRSTKLEDSAMYFCASRAGTSTGELFFGEGSRLTVL.

This clone was counted between two and nine times. This chain links TRBV5-4 with TRBJ2-5; perhaps D is TRBD1 or TRBD2 (5 bases each). The CDR3 totals 15 residues. In germline, CDR1 is SGHNT, CDR2 YYREEE (reference sequence). Trimming removed 2 bases from V and 5 bases from J, with 16 bases in between. The CDR3 DNA reads as TGTGCCAGCAGCTTTGGAACGGGGCCAGGGGAGACCCAGTACTTC. It translates to CASSFGTGPGETQYF.

The CDR3 DNA sequence: TGTGCCAGCAGCTTTCAGGGAGGCGATGAGCAGTTCTTC. Amino acids: CASSFQGGDEQFF. The chain employs TRBV11-3 and TRBJ2-1; tentative D call: TRBD2 (6 bases). CDR3 size: 13 residues. V was cut by 3 bases and J by 8 bases, with 11 bases left in between. Germline V gene lookup returns CDR1 SGHNT and CDR2 YENEEA.

V usage is TRBV7-9 and J usage is TRBJ1-4; 7 bases map to TRBD1. The CDR3 has 12 residues. Germline lookup yields CDR1 SEHNR and CDR2 FQNEAQ (reference sequence). The trim removed 3 bases at V and 12 bases at J, leaving 4 bases unmatched. The CDR3 region has the DNA TGTGCCAGCAGCTTCGGGGACAGTGAACTGTTTTTT. It codes for CASSFGDSELFF.

V usage is TRBV2 and J usage is TRBJ2-6; maybe TRBD1 (6 bases). This CDR3 has 16 amino acids. CDR1 and CDR2 from the germline V gene are SNHLY and FYNNEI. Trimming shortened V by 6 bases and J by 0 bases, and 12 bases separated the two germline ends. The CDR3 sequence: CASRKLQGSGANVLTF. CDR3 in DNA: TGTGCCAGCAGGAAATTACAGGGCTCTGGGGCCAACGTCCTGACTTTC.

In DNA form, the CDR3 reads TGCGCCAGCAGCCCGGGGGGCAGTACTGGGGCCAACGTCCTGACTTTC. It specifies CASSPGGSTGANVLTF. V gene TRBV5-1 combines with J gene TRBJ2-6; the D gene is possibly TRBD2 (7 bases). Germline CDR1 SGHRS, CDR2 YFSETQ. V lost 4 bases to trimming and J lost 2 bases, with 13 bases between them. The CDR3 sequence is 16 residues long.

The chain employs TRBV27 and TRBJ1-1; the match to TRBD1 covers 7 bases. The CDR3 is 14 amino acids. In germline, CDR1 is MNHEY, CDR2 SMNVEV (reference sequence). V was clipped by 6 bases and J by 7 bases; unmatched bases: 11. The DNA of the CDR3 is TGTGCCAGCAGGACAACAGGGGAAAGAATTGAAGCTTTCTTT. It yields the protein CASRTTGERIEAFF.

This clone was observed at least ten times. V and J are TRBV27 and TRBJ1-5; maybe TRBD1 (5 bases). CDR1 and CDR2 (germline): MNHEY, SMNVEV (reference sequence). This CDR3 region has 15 residues. The V end lost 4 bases, the J end lost 2 bases, and 12 bases lay between the germline ends. CDR3 amino acids: CASSWRGGGNQPQHF. The DNA of the CDR3 is TGTGCCAGCAGTTGGCGGGGGGGTGGCAATCAGCCCCAGCATTTT.

The chain employs TRBV11-2 and TRBJ1-2, with D unresolved. Germline V gene data show CDR1 as SGHAT and CDR2 as FQNNGV. CDR3 length: 13 residues. V dropped 6 bases and J dropped 4 bases, with 12 bases sitting between them. For the CDR3, the DNA is TGTGCCAGCAGGGCAGGTTCAAGCTATGGCTACACCTTC. This gives the protein CASRAGSSYGYTF.

This clone showed up just a few times. J is TRBJ1-1 and V is TRBV5-4; D remains unclear. CDR3 length: 14 amino acids. Germline V gene data show CDR1 as SGHNT and CDR2 as YYREEE (reference sequence). Trimming removed 0 bases at V and 0 bases at J, with 6 bases between. The CDR3 sequence is CASSLGGMNTEAFF. The CDR3 bases are TGTGCCAGCAGCTTGGGTGGGATGAACACTGAAGCTTTCTTT.

V gene TRBV28 combines with J gene TRBJ1-2; D is possibly TRBD1 (5 bases). V was pared by 5 bases and J by 4 bases, with 14 bases between. Per germline, CDR1 MDHEN and CDR2 SYDVKM. The CDR3 covers 14 residues. The CDR3 spells CASSPGTMSYGYTF. In nucleotides, the CDR3 is TGTGCCAGCAGTCCAGGGACGATGAGCTATGGCTACACCTTC.

J is TRBJ2-7 and V is TRBV4-2, with 7 bases identical to TRBD1. The CDR3 spans 13 residues. V shed 4 bases, J shed 3 bases, and the junction held 3 bases outside the gene matches. Germline V CDR1 and CDR2: LGHNA, YNFKEQ. The CDR3 coding sequence is TGTGCCAGCAGCCCGGGACAGTACTACGAGCAGTACTTC. Its translation is CASSPGQYYEQYF.